This passage covers 5 T cell receptor beta chains from one sample sequenced in a study of memory CD4+ T cells and cytomegalovirus serostatus. Generated by immunoSEQ multiplex PCR, the TCRdb table keeps only in-frame clones and is missing some. The sample records under 40,000 clones, less than 80% being singletons. Single viable CD3+CD4+CD8-CD45RO+ cells were sorted as the memory CD4+ T cells. Sequencing was carried out using memory CD4+ T cells from blood. These receptors originate from an adult in good health and CMV-seropositive.

The chain couples TRBV27 to TRBJ1-6, with a weak D call TRBD1 (5 bases). The CDR3 runs to 14 residues. Germline V lookup: CDR1 MNHEY, CDR2 SMNVEV (reference sequence). Trimming cost V 5 bases and J 13 bases, with 18 bases left between them. The CDR3 DNA follows: TGTGCCAGCAGTACGTCCGGACACATCAGTCCCCTCCACTTT. Its translation: CASSTSGHISPLHF.

V is TRBV5-8 and J is TRBJ1-1; D might be TRBD1 (5 bases). Trimming took off 6 bases at V and 0 bases at J, with 21 bases between the two ends. The CDR3 is 17 amino acids. Looked up from germline, CDR1 is SGHTS and CDR2 is YDEGEE. The CDR3: CASIFTMGQGLNTEAFF. CDR3 nucleotide sequence: TGTGCCAGCATTTTTACTATGGGGCAGGGACTGAACACTGAAGCTTTCTTT. Full variable domain (remainder filled in from reference TRBV5-8 and TRBJ1-1): EAGVTQSPTHLIKTRGQQATLRCSPISGHTSVYWYQQALGLGLQFLLWYDEGEERNRGNFPPRFSGRQFPNYSSELNVNALELEDSALYLCASIFTMGQGLNTEAFFGQGTRLTVV.

The chain links TRBV27 to TRBJ2-7; TRBD1 agrees at 7 bases. This CDR3 region has 16 residues. Per germline, CDR1 MNHEY and CDR2 SMNVEV (reference sequence). Trimming removed 5 bases from V and 1 base from J; junction bases left unmatched: 11. The CDR3 DNA reads as TGTGCCAGCAGTCTAAACCGGGACAGAAATTCCTACGAGCAGTACTTC. Translating gives CASSLNRDRNSYEQYF.

The V call is TRBV2, the J call TRBJ1-1; tentatively, D is TRBD1 (6 bases). The CDR3 totals 14 residues. Between the trimmed V and J ends, which lost 5 bases and 1 base, there was a span of 11 bases. The germline gives CDR1 SNHLY, CDR2 FYNNEI. The CDR3 DNA reads as TGTGCCAGCAGTCCCCTGACAGGGAACACTGAAGCTTTCTTT. It is translated as CASSPLTGNTEAFF. The whole variable domain, remainder taken from reference TRBV2 and TRBJ1-1, is EPEVTQTPSHQVTQMGQEVILRCVPISNHLYFYWYRQILGQKVEFLVSFYNNEISEKSEIFDDQFSVERPDGSNFTLKIRSTKLEDSAMYFCASSPLTGNTEAFFGQGTRLTVV.

The rearrangement links TRBV4-2 to TRBJ2-7, with D tentatively TRBD1 (7 bases). V was trimmed by 4 bases and J by 3 bases, leaving 19 bases between them. The CDR3 is 16 amino acids. Germline V gene data show CDR1 as LGHNA and CDR2 as YNFKEQ. CDR3 in DNA: TGTGCCAGCAGCCGAGCGGGTACAGGGGCCTACTACGAGCAGTACTTC. Its translation: CASSRAGTGAYYEQYF.